The text below deals with one TCR beta chain. This specimen comes from a study of blood T cell repertoires in COVID-19. Study-wide context: PBMCs, B-cell-depleted T cells, or T cells provided the cDNA or gDNA that made up the material.

V lost 1 base and J 5 bases, leaving 6 bases between the germline ends. CDR1 is SGHTA and CDR2 is FQGTGA in the germline V gene. CDR3 length equals 13 residues. Sequencing was performed with immunoSEQ multiplex PCR; in TCRdb, only in-frame clones are kept and a portion is missing. The table has some 670,000 clones, 85% to 90% seen once. The receptor's source is a woman younger than 30 with acute or convalescent COVID-19. The sample comprised peripheral blood. The chain employs TRBV7-3 and TRBJ2-1; possibly TRBD1 for D (5 bases). Here the CDR3 reads CASSLSRDNEQFF. CDR3 DNA sequence: TGTGCCAGCAGCTTAAGCAGGGACAATGAGCAGTTCTTC.